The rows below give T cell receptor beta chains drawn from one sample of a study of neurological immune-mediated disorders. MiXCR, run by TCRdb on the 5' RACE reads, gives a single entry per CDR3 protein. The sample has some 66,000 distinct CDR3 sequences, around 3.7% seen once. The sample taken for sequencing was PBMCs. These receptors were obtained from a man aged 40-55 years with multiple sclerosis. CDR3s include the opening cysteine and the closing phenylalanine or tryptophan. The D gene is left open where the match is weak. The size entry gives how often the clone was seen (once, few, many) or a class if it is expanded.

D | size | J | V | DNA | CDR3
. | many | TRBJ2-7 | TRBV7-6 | TGTGCCAGCAGCTTAGTGGCCCTAGAAGGCGAGCAGTACTTC | CASSLVALEGEQYF
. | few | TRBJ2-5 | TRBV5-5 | TGTGCCAGCAGCTTGTCGGTACAAGAGACCCAGTACTTC | CASSLSVQETQYF
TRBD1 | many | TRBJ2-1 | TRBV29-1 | TGCAGCGCAATTTCCGGGACAGGGTCGTTTGAGCAGTTCTTC | CSAISGTGSFEQFF
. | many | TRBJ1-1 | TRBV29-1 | TGCAGCGTTGAAGATGTTTACAGGGAAGCTTTCTTT | CSVEDVYREAFF
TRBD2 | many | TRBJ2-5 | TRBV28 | TGTGCCAGCAGTTTTACGGGACTAGCGGGAGGGCCTCGGGAGACCCAGTACTTC | CASSFTGLAGGPRETQYF
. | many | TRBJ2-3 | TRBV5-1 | TGCGCCAGCAGTACACAGGAGAGCACAGATACGCAGTATTTT | CASSTQESTDTQYF
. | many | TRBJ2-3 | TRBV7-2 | TGTGCCAGCAGCTTCCGGGGGAGCGATACGCAGTATTTT | CASSFRGSDTQYF
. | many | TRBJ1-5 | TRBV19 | TGTGCCAGTAGTCGGGCAGGTTTTGAGCCCCAGCATTTT | CASSRAGFEPQHF
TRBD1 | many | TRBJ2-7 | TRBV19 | TGTGCCAGTAGTCCCCGCGGGACAGGGGGAGACGAGCAGTACTTC | CASSPRGTGGDEQYF
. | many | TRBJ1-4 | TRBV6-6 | TGTGCCAGCAGCCCCGGGCCGGATAAACTGTTTTTT | CASSPGPDKLFF
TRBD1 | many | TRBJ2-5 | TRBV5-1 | TGCGCCAGCAGCCCGGGACAGCTTCAAGAGACCCAGTACTTC | CASSPGQLQETQYF
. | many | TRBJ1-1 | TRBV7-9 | TGTGCCAGCAGCTCGGTCCGCCAAATAAACACTGAAGCTTTCTTT | CASSSVRQINTEAFF
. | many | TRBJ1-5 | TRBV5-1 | TGCGCCAGCAGCCACAACGGGGGGGCGGACCAGCCCCAGCATTTT | CASSHNGGADQPQHF
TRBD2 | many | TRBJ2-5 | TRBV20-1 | TGCAGTGCCTCCTCCGGCGGGAGGGTGGAGACCCAGTACTTC | CSASSGGRVETQYF
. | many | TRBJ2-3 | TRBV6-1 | TGTGCCAGCGGGGCGAGAGGGAATTGGATAGCAGATACGCAGTATTTT | CASGARGNWIADTQYF
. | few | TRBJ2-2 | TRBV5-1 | TGCGCCAGCAGCTCCAGACAGCTTATAACCACCGGGGAGCTGTTTTTT | CASSSRQLITTGELFF
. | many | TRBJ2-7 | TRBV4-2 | TGTGCCAGCAGCCAAGAGGGTCACGGAGGCGAGCAGTACTTC | CASSQEGHGGEQYF
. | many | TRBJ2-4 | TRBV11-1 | TGTGCCAGCAGCTTAGGGTATAGGGGAGCCAAAAACATTCAGTACTTC | CASSLGYRGAKNIQYF
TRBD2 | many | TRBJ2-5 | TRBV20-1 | TGCAGTGCTAACGGACTAGCGGGTTCCCAAGAGACCCAGTACTTC | CSANGLAGSQETQYF
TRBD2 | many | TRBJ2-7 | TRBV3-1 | TGTGCCAGCAGCCAAGAACGACTAGCGGCCTCCTACGAGCAGTACTTC | CASSQERLAASYEQYF
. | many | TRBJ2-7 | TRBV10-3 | TGTGCCATCAGTGAGAACCGGGACTCCCCCTACGAGCAGTACTTC | CAISENRDSPYEQYF
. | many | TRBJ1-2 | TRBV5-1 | TGCGCCAGCAGCTTGGCCCCAGGGAATGGCTACACCTTC | CASSLAPGNGYTF
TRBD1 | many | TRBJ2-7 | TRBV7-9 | TGTGCCAGCAGCTTAGTGGTGGACAGGGGGCCCGAGCAGTACTTC | CASSLVVDRGPEQYF
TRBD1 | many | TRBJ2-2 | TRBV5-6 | TGTGCCAGCAGCTGGGACAGGGGGCGCACCGGGGAGCTGTTTTTT | CASSWDRGRTGELFF
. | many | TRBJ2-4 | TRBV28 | TGTGCCAGCAGTTCGGGAAGCCCCCCGGCCAAAAACATTCAGTACTTC | CASSSGSPPAKNIQYF
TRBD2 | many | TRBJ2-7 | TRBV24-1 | TGTGCCACCAGTGACCGACTAGCGGGAGACGAGCAGTACTTC | CATSDRLAGDEQYF
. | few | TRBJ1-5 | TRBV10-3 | TGTGCCATCAGTGGTGACTTGAGGGGGCAGCCCCAGCATTTT | CAISGDLRGQPQHF
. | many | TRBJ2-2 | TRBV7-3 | TGTGCCAGCAGCCCCTACGGAGCGAACACCGGGGAGCTGTTTTTT | CASSPYGANTGELFF
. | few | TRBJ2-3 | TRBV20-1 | TGCAGTGCTATCTTGCGGACTAGCACAGATACGCAGTATTTT | CSAILRTSTDTQYF
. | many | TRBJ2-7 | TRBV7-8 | TGTGCCAGCAGCCCGGGTAGGTACGAGCAGTACTTC | CASSPGRYEQYF
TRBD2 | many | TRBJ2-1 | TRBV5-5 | TGTGCCAGCAGCTTCCAACTAGCGGGGGGAAGCTCCTACAATGAGCAGTTCTTC | CASSFQLAGGSSYNEQFF
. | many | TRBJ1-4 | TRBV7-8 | TGTGCCAGCAGCTCATTGGAGGTCCACGGGGGCACTAATGAAAAACTGTTTTTT | CASSSLEVHGGTNEKLFF
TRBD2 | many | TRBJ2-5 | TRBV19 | TGTGCCAGTAGGGGCGGGAGGGCCGGAGAGACCCAGTACTTC | CASRGGRAGETQYF
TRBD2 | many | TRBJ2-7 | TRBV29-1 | TGCAGCGTTTGCACTAGCGGGGGCTCCAAGCCATCCTACGAGCAGTACTTC | CSVCTSGGSKPSYEQYF
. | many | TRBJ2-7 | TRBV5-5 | TGTGCCAGCAGCTTTGGAGGTGAGACCTACGAGCAGTACTTC | CASSFGGETYEQYF
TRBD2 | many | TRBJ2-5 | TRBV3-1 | TGTGCCAGCAGCGCTAGCGGGAGTGAGACCCAGTACTTC | CASSASGSETQYF